The TCR beta chain described here comes from a study of OX40 agonist ivuxolimab in advanced cancers. Study summary: Ivuxolimab, which patients received intravenously every 2 weeks, was dosed at 0.01 to 10 mg/kg.

The CDR3 has 14 residues. The V end lost 4 bases, the J end lost 0 bases, and 7 bases lay between the germline ends. Per the germline V gene, CDR1 is MGHRA and CDR2 is YSYEKL. Comment on this clone: The antigen remains undetermined.

Study-level findings and limits: Dose levels from 0.1 to 3.0 mg/kg saw CD4+ and CD8+ blood T cells expand clonally by week 6.

Assay: immunoSEQ multiplex PCR; the TCRdb copy retains only in-frame clones and omits some. In the table there are approximately 62,000 clones, over 90% of which are singletons. The clonotype was recovered from an adult with an advanced solid tumor such as melanoma, head and neck, liver or kidney cancer. This sequence joins TRBV4-1 and TRBJ1-3; D uncertain. Here the sequenced sample was CD4+ or CD8+ T cells sorted from blood, taken in a trial of the OX40 agonist ivuxolimab. CDR3 region: CASSRDTSGNTIYF. The DNA of the CDR3 is TGCGCCAGCAGCCGAGACACCTCTGGAAACACCATATATTTT.